The rows below give T cell receptor beta chains drawn from one sample of a study of early T cells in non-severe SARS-CoV-2 infection. MiXCR, applied by TCRdb to the 5' RACE reads, yields one record per CDR3 protein. The sample consists of 85,000 to 95,000 distinct CDR3 sequences, 14% to 15% of them appearing once. Sequenced sample: whole blood. These receptors were taken from an adult who was a healthcare worker with PCR-confirmed SARS-CoV-2 infection or an uninfected control (not recorded which). The conserved cysteine and the conserved F or W are not part of the CDR3 here. Fields, in order: CDR3 length, clone size, J gene, V gene, CDR3 protein. Clone size is given for some rows only: seen once, a few or many times, or a class if the clone is expanded.

>10|NA|TRBJ2-1|TRBV20-1
SAGKLAGEQF
>12|NA|TRBJ1-2|TRBV30
AWSVMQGNYGYT
>13|NA|TRBJ2-2|TRBV11-3
ASSFSGADTGELF
>14|few|TRBJ1-6|TRBV4-1
ASRPSGTNYNSPLH
>12|many|TRBJ1-3|TRBV10-3
AMMDSNSGNTIY
>14|NA|TRBJ2-1|TRBV25-1
ASSEGVRGLYNEQF
>14|few|TRBJ2-5|TRBV5-8
ASSLGQTIVQETQY
>14|NA|TRBJ2-3|TRBV4-1
TSSQDGGTGTDTQY
>9|few|TRBJ1-1|TRBV29-1
SVARVTEAF
>15|few|TRBJ1-3|TRBV9
ASSVGGSGNSGNTIY
>11|NA|TRBJ1-2|TRBV10-3
AISGGQNYGYT
>13|NA|TRBJ2-2|TRBV2
ASKRSGLNTGELF
>11|few|TRBJ1-1|TRBV15
ATSSDRHTEAF
>13|NA|TRBJ2-3|TRBV20-1
SARGGGVGTDTQY
>11|many|TRBJ1-2|TRBV6-1
ASVVSRFYGYT
>12|few|TRBJ1-3|TRBV28
ASSQQGNGNTIY
>15|few|TRBJ2-3|TRBV19
ASRDFLAGPHTDTQY